The entry that follows covers one TCR beta chain sequence. The data are from a study of blood T cell repertoires in COVID-19. Across the study: Acute and convalescent COVID-19 specimens originated in the United States, Italy and Spain.

The CDR3 length is 15 residues. The germline CDR1 and CDR2 sequences are MDHEN and SYDVKM. Trimming removed 3 bases at V and 1 base at J, with 12 bases between. The authors' processing: Amplification of reference gene primers provided the estimated nucleated cell counts. The method was immunoSEQ multiplex PCR; TCRdb's version includes in-frame clones alone and lacks a portion of them. V and J calls and clone size are those listed in that table; D and trimming were worked out from the DNA. Here the sample spans 290,000 or so clones, 90% being singletons. Participants spanned ages about 18 to 90 years and resided in roughly 26 US areas. Cohort placement rested on clinical history that participants reported themselves.

This sequence was found in a woman younger than 30 with acute COVID-19. V is TRBV28 and J is TRBJ1-1; tentatively, D is TRBD1 (5 bases). The sequenced sample consisted of PBMCs or T cells enriched from blood (not recorded which). The CDR3 bases are TGTGCCAGCAGTTTGAGGACAATTAAGAACACTGAAGCTTTCTTT. Amino acids: CASSLRTIKNTEAFF.